This is a list of T cell receptor beta chains from one sample in a study of blood T cell repertoires in COVID-19. Sequencing was performed with immunoSEQ multiplex PCR; in TCRdb, only in-frame clones are kept and a portion is missing. The sample has 180,000 or so clones, about 85% seen once; the top ten hold around 9.5%. Sequencing used peripheral blood. The origin of the receptors is a woman at least 80 years old with acute or convalescent COVID-19. Both conserved end residues are part of each CDR3. D genes are given only for firm matches. Clone size is shown for a subset of rows, as once, few, many or a class of expanded clone.

d_gene	v_gene	j_gene	abundance	CDR3aa	CDR3nt
-	TRBV5-4	TRBJ2-3	-	CASSLDRDTSTDTQYF	TGTGCCAGCAGCCTAGACAGAGACACTAGCACAGATACGCAGTATTTT
TRBD2	TRBV5-1	TRBJ2-5	-	CASSLRGSGLGSQETQYF	TGCGCCAGCAGCTTGCGCGGCTCTGGACTAGGGTCCCAAGAGACCCAGTACTTC
TRBD1	TRBV10-3	TRBJ1-1	-	CAIRPWDRGRGSGTEAFF	TGTGCCATCCGACCTTGGGACAGGGGGCGAGGGTCGGGCACTGAAGCTTTCTTT
-	TRBV10-3	TRBJ2-2	-	CAISDQGPHSGELFF	TGTGCCATCAGTGACCAGGGGCCTCATTCCGGGGAGCTGTTTTTT
TRBD2	TRBV11-2	TRBJ2-1	-	CASSPLGLAGGTPQFF	TGTGCCAGCAGCCCCTTGGGACTAGCGGGAGGCACCCCCCAGTTCTTC
TRBD1	TRBV25-1	TRBJ2-7	-	CASSAHSWTGPSYEQYF	TGTGCCAGCAGTGCCCACTCATGGACAGGGCCCTCCTACGAGCAGTACTTC
-	TRBV5-5	TRBJ1-6	-	CASSPKGDSPLHF	TGTGCCAGCAGCCCAAAGGGGGACTCACCCCTCCACTTT
TRBD2	TRBV29-1	TRBJ2-5	-	CSAQGASGRIWETQYF	TGCAGCGCCCAGGGGGCTAGCGGGAGGATTTGGGAGACCCAGTACTTC
-	TRBV2	TRBJ2-5	-	CASSTKETQYF	TGTGCCAGCTCTACTAAAGAGACCCAGTACTTC
TRBD1	TRBV10-2	TRBJ1-1	-	CASTPDRGTEAFF	TGCGCCAGCACCCCGGACAGGGGGACTGAAGCTTTCTTT
-	TRBV15	TRBJ2-7	once	CATSPGQSTAYEQYF	TGTGCCACCAGCCCCGGACAGTCTACGGCCTACGAGCAGTACTTC
-	TRBV5-8	TRBJ2-2	many	CASSLDGANTGELFF	TGTGCCAGCAGCTTGGACGGAGCGAACACCGGGGAGCTGTTTTTT
TRBD1	TRBV18	TRBJ1-2	-	CASSPGQATQNGYTF	TGTGCCAGCTCACCCGGACAGGCGACGCAAAATGGCTACACCTTC
-	TRBV6-2/TRBV6-3	TRBJ1-2	-	CASSLPRGWYGYTF	TGTGCCAGCAGCCTCCCCAGGGGATGGTATGGCTACACCTTC
TRBD2	TRBV7-9	TRBJ2-1	-	CASSLGASGSSSYNEQFF	TGTGCCAGCAGCTTAGGCGCTAGCGGGAGCAGCTCCTACAATGAGCAGTTCTTC
-	TRBV18	TRBJ2-7	-	CASSPSQGSFEQYF	TGTGCCAGCTCACCCTCCCAGGGGTCTTTCGAGCAGTACTTC
TRBD1	TRBV7-9	TRBJ1-4	-	CASSLVGQQNEKLFF	TGTGCCAGCAGCCTCGTGGGACAGCAGAATGAAAAACTGTTTTTT
-	TRBV7-2	TRBJ1-1	-	CASSLAMRGISEAFF	TGTGCCAGCAGCTTAGCAATGCGGGGGATCTCTGAAGCTTTCTTT
TRBD1	TRBV3-1/TRBV3-2	TRBJ2-6	-	CASSQGQGASGANVLTF	TGTGCCAGCAGCCAAGGACAGGGTGCGTCTGGGGCCAACGTCCTGACTTTC
TRBD2	TRBV5-1	TRBJ2-1	-	CASSLSGTSGIYNEQFF	TGCGCCAGCAGCCTTAGTGGGACTAGCGGGATCTACAATGAGCAGTTCTTC
-	TRBV19	TRBJ1-1	-	CASRDNLNTEAFF	TGTGCCAGCAGGGACAATTTAAACACTGAAGCTTTCTTT
TRBD1	TRBV19	TRBJ1-6	-	CASSPGDRGLPYNSPLHF	TGTGCCAGTAGTCCGGGGGACAGGGGGCTCCCCTATAATTCACCCCTCCACTTT
TRBD1	TRBV5-4	TRBJ2-5	-	CASSRQGREETQYF	TGTGCCAGCAGCCGACAGGGGAGAGAAGAGACCCAGTACTTC
TRBD2	TRBV4-3	TRBJ2-1	-	CASSQGGLAREQFF	TGCGCCAGCAGCCAAGGTGGACTAGCCCGGGAGCAGTTCTTC
-	TRBV30	TRBJ1-2	-	CAWSVSYRGYTF	TGTGCCTGGAGTGTATCCTATCGTGGCTACACCTTC
-	TRBV3-1/TRBV3-2	TRBJ2-2	-	CASSQGHGNTGELFF	TGTGCCAGCAGCCAAGGGCATGGGAACACCGGGGAGCTGTTTTTT
TRBD1	TRBV25-1	TRBJ2-1	-	CASSVLGTGYYNEQFF	TGTGCCAGCAGTGTCCTCGGGACAGGGTATTACAATGAGCAGTTCTTC
-	TRBV9	TRBJ2-1	-	CASSVGPGHEQFF	TGTGCCAGCAGCGTAGGCCCAGGGCATGAGCAGTTCTTC
TRBD1	TRBV6-1	TRBJ1-5	-	CASSEARWTGLSQPQHF	TGTGCCAGCAGTGAAGCGCGCTGGACAGGGCTTTCCCAGCCCCAGCATTTT
-	TRBV19	TRBJ1-1	-	CASRQGRENTEAFF	TGTGCCAGTAGACAGGGTAGGGAGAACACTGAAGCTTTCTTT
TRBD2	TRBV5-1	TRBJ2-3	-	CASSYPALAGSTDTQYF	TGCGCCAGCAGCTACCCGGCCCTAGCGGGAAGCACAGATACGCAGTATTTT
-	TRBV20-1	TRBJ2-5	-	CSASIRETQYF	TGCAGTGCTAGTATTCGAGAGACCCAGTACTTC
-	TRBV10-3	TRBJ1-1	-	CAISDRGLPATEAFF	TGTGCCATCAGTGACAGGGGCCTTCCTGCCACTGAAGCTTTCTTT
-	TRBV7-2	TRBJ1-3	few	CASSLFLAGNTIYF	TGTGCCAGCAGCTTATTCCTCGCTGGAAACACCATATATTTT
-	TRBV6-5	TRBJ1-1	-	CASSYQGREAFF	TGTGCCAGCAGTTATCAGGGCCGTGAAGCTTTCTTT
-	TRBV11-3	TRBJ1-2	-	CASITSAGNYGYTF	TGTGCCAGCATCACATCAGCGGGTAACTATGGCTACACCTTC